This T cell receptor (beta chain) stems from a study of shared clonotypes between healthy human individuals. Using immunoSEQ multiplex PCR, the repertoire was profiled, and TCRdb retains in-frame clones only, with some absent. The sample includes about 560,000 clones, roughly four fifths of them seen just once. This CDR3 spans 17 amino acids. Trimming shortened V by 0 bases and J by 0 bases, and 14 bases separated the two germline ends. Germline CDR1 LGHNA, CDR2 YSLEER. This clone was detected only once. This clonotype was obtained from a woman aged 40 to 49 in good health. Some clones in this sample may be carry-over from other donors' samples. The sequenced sample was PBMCs. V and J are TRBV4-3 and TRBJ1-2; D might be TRBD1 (5 bases). The CDR3 region has the DNA TGCGCCAGCAGCCAAGACTGGGACGGAAGATCTAACTATGGCTACACCTTC. Protein sequence: CASSQDWDGRSNYGYTF.